These T cell receptor beta chains were read from a single sample in a study of blood T cell repertoires in COVID-19. Libraries were prepared by immunoSEQ multiplex PCR; TCRdb keeps only in-frame clonotypes and omits some of them. The sample lists under 250,000 clones, around 82% occurring once. Specimen: PBMCs or T cells enriched from blood (not recorded which). The receptors were sampled from a man in his thirties or forties with acute COVID-19. CDR3s include the opening cysteine and the closing phenylalanine or tryptophan. A D gene is named only where the DNA matches it firmly. Clone sizes are given selectively: once, few, many, or a class where the clone is expanded.

TRBJ1-2,TRBV9,.,.,CASSARGGAWALNYGYTF,TGTGCCAGCAGCGCCAGAGGGGGGGCTTGGGCACTAAACTATGGCTACACCTTC
TRBJ2-5,TRBV2,.,TRBD2,CASSGNLAGSGETQYF,TGTGCCAGCAGTGGGAATCTAGCGGGAAGCGGAGAGACCCAGTACTTC
TRBJ1-6,TRBV4-1,many,TRBD1,CASSQRQGGDSPLHF,TGCGCCAGCAGCCAGCGACAGGGCGGTGATTCACCCCTCCACTTT
TRBJ1-5,TRBV6-1,.,.,CASSEGTVPHQPQHF,TGTGCCAGCAGTGAGGGCACGGTGCCCCATCAGCCCCAGCATTTT
TRBJ2-1,TRBV6-5,.,TRBD2,CASRTSPNEQFF,TGTGCCAGCAGGACTAGCCCCAATGAGCAGTTCTTC
TRBJ1-4,TRBV27,.,.,CASHSTGTTNEKLFF,TGTGCCAGTCATTCTACAGGGACGACTAATGAAAAACTGTTTTTT
TRBJ2-3,TRBV7-2,.,TRBD2,CASSPSGGAKDTQYF,TGTGCCAGCAGCCCTAGCGGGGGGGCTAAAGATACGCAGTATTTT
TRBJ2-1,TRBV7-6,.,TRBD2,CASSLAGLGRGGGVSEFF,TGTGCCAGCAGCTTAGCGGGACTAGGAAGAGGGGGAGGGGTATCGGAGTTCTTC
TRBJ2-7,TRBV6-6,.,.,CASSHGGIYEQYF,TGTGCCAGCAGCCACGGGGGAATCTACGAGCAGTACTTC
TRBJ1-1,TRBV18,few,.,CASSPPLSKNTEAFF,TGTGCCAGCTCACCACCGTTAAGCAAGAACACTGAAGCTTTCTTT
TRBJ2-1,TRBV12-3/TRBV12-4,.,.,CASSIQSYNEQFF,TGTGCCAGCAGTATCCAGTCCTACAATGAGCAGTTCTTC
TRBJ2-7,TRBV7-3,.,TRBD2,CASSQSGGHSYEQYF,TGTGCCAGCAGCCAAAGCGGGGGGCACTCCTACGAGCAGTACTTC
TRBJ1-5,TRBV27,.,.,CASSPQAFEPQHF,TGTGCCAGCAGTCCACAGGCGTTTGAGCCCCAGCATTTT
TRBJ1-3,TRBV5-5,.,.,CASSLPGHSGNTIYF,TGTGCCAGCAGCTTGCCAGGTCACTCTGGAAACACCATATATTTT
TRBJ2-3,TRBV4-1,.,TRBD2,CASRKGTSGGAADTQYF,TGCGCCAGCAGAAAAGGGACTAGCGGGGGGGCCGCAGATACGCAGTATTTT
TRBJ1-3,TRBV28,.,.,CASSLAGTGGNTIYF,TGTGCCAGCAGTTTGGCCGGGACTGGGGGAAACACCATATATTTT
TRBJ1-5,TRBV27,.,.,CASSSVGVPYSNQPQHF,TGTGCCAGCAGTTCCGTCGGGGTACCGTATAGCAATCAGCCCCAGCATTTT
TRBJ2-7,TRBV15,.,TRBD2,CATSVTGGSSYEQYF,TGTGCCACCAGCGTCACGGGGGGGAGCTCCTACGAGCAGTACTTC
TRBJ1-1,TRBV14,.,.,CASSQDLGRDEAFF,TGTGCCAGCAGCCAGGATCTAGGACGGGATGAAGCTTTCTTT
TRBJ1-1,TRBV10-3,.,.,CAIRDSPQMNTEAFF,TGTGCCATCAGGGACAGCCCTCAAATGAACACTGAAGCTTTCTTT
TRBJ2-1,TRBV19,.,TRBD2,CASSEGLAGGSYNEQFF,TGTGCCAGTAGTGAGGGACTAGCGGGGGGTTCCTACAATGAGCAGTTCTTC
TRBJ1-5,TRBV6-1,.,.,CASSESWGGSNQPQHF,TGTGCCAGCAGTGAATCTTGGGGGGGTTCCAATCAGCCCCAGCATTTT
TRBJ2-6,TRBV3-1/TRBV3-2,.,TRBD1,CASSHGDRGPGANVLTF,TGTGCCAGCAGCCATGGGGACAGGGGGCCTGGGGCCAACGTCCTGACTTTC
TRBJ1-1,TRBV19,.,.,CASGGSMNTEAFF,TGTGCCAGTGGTGGCAGTATGAACACTGAAGCTTTCTTT
TRBJ1-2,TRBV5-6,once,.,CASSLRNYGYTF,TGTGCCAGCAGCTTACGGAACTATGGCTACACCTTC
TRBJ2-2,TRBV29-1,few,TRBD1,CSVNRGGTGELFF,TGCAGCGTTAACAGGGGTGGGACCGGGGAGCTGTTTTTT